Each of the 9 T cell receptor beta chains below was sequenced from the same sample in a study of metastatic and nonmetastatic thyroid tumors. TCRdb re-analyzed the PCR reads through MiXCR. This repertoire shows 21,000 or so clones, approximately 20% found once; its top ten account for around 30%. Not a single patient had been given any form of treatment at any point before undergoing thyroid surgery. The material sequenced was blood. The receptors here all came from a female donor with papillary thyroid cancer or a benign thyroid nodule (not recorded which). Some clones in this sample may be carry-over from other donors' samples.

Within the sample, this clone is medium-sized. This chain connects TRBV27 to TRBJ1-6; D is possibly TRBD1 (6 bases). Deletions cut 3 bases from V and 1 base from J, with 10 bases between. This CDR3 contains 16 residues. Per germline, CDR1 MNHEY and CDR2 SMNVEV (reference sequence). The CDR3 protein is CASSFSTGSYNSPLHF. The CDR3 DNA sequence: TGTGCCAGCAGTTTTTCGACAGGATCCTATAATTCACCCCTCCACTTT.

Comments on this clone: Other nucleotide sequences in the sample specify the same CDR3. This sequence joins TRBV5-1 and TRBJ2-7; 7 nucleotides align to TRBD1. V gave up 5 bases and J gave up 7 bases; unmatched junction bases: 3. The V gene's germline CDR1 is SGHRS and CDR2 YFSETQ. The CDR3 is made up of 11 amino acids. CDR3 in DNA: TGCGCCAGCAGTAGACAGGGAGAGCAGTACTTC. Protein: CASSRQGEQYF.

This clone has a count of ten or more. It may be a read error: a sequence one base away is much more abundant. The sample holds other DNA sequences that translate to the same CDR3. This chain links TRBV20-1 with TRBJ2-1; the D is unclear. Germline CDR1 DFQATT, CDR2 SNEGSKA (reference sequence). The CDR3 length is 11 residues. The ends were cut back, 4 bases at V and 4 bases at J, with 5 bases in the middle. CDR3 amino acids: CSAKTYNEQFF. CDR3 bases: TGCAGTGCTAAGACGTACAATGAGCAGTTCTTC.

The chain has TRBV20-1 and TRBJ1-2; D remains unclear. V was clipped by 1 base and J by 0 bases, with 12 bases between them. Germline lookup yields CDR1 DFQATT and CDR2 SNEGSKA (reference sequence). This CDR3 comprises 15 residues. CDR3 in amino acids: CSARGEGRSNYGYTF. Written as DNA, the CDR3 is TGCAGTGCTAGAGGTGAGGGAAGATCTAACTATGGCTACACCTTC.

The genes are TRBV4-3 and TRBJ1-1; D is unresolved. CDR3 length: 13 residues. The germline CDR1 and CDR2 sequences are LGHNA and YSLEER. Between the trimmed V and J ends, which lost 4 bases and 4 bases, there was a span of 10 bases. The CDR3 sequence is CASSPGETTEAFF. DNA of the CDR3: TGCGCCAGCAGCCCGGGAGAGACCACTGAAGCTTTCTTT.

CDR3 nucleotides: TGTGCCAGCAGTTCGGGGTTTGACAGCGGGGGGTACACAGATACGCAGTATTTT. Translating it yields CASSSGFDSGGYTDTQYF. This chain connects TRBV27 to TRBJ2-3, with 9 bases that match TRBD2. The CDR3 covers 18 residues. Germline values: CDR1 MNHEY, CDR2 SMNVEV (reference sequence). The V gene end was trimmed by 4 bases and the J gene end by 2 bases; junction bases not matched to a gene: 13.

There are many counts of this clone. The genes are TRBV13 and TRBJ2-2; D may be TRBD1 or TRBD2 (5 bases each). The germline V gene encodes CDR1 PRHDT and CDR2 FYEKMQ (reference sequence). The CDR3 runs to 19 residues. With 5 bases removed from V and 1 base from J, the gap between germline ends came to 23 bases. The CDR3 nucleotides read TGTGCCAGCAGCAGACGGGCAGGGACCTACCAAGTGAACACCGGGGAGCTGTTTTTT. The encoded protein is CASSRRAGTYQVNTGELFF.

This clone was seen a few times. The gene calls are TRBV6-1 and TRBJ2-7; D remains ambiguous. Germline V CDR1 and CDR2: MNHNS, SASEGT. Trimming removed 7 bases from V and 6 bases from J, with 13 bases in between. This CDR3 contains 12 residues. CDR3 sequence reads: CASKGFVREQYF. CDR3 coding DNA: TGTGCCAGCAAGGGATTCGTTCGCGAGCAGTACTTC.

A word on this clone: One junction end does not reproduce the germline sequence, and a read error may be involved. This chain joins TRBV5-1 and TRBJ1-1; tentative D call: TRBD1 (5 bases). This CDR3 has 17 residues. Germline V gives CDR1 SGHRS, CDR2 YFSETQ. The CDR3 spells CASSFGAGVRRDTEAFF. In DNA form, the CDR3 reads TGCGCTAGCAGCTTCGGGGCGGGAGTCAGACGGGACACTGAAGCTTTCTTT.